The 31 T cell receptor beta chains given below trace back to one sample, sequenced in a study of early T cells in non-severe SARS-CoV-2 infection. MiXCR was run by TCRdb on the 5' RACE reads, yielding one entry per CDR3 protein. This sample has about 83,000 distinct CDR3 sequences, with 9% to 15% found just once. Material for sequencing was whole blood. The receptors stem from an adult who was a healthcare worker with PCR-confirmed SARS-CoV-2 infection or an uninfected control (not recorded which).

This clonotype was picked up many times. The CDR3 DNA is TGTGCCAGCAGCGCTTACACAGACACTGAAGCTTTCTTT. Protein: CASSAYTDTEAFF. This chain links TRBV9 with TRBJ1-1; no definite D call. The ends were cut back, 3 bases at V and 3 bases at J, with 9 bases in the middle. This CDR3 is 13 amino acids long. In germline, CDR1 is SGDLS, CDR2 YYNGEE.

The chain carries TRBV23-1 and TRBJ2-7; 8 nucleotides match TRBD1. TRBV23-1 is assigned to the ORF class and has an uncertain function. There are 13 residues in the CDR3. V dropped 4 bases and J dropped 3; count of bases not matched to a gene: 2. The CDR3 DNA reads TGCGCCAGCAGTCCCAGGGGGCACTACGAGCAGTACTTC. As protein: CASSPRGHYEQYF.

The V call is TRBV27, the J call TRBJ2-5; TRBD2 matches 7 bases. The CDR3 sequence is 13 residues long. V lost 6 bases and J lost 5; bases outside the gene matches: 6. The germline V gene has CDR1 MNHEY and CDR2 SMNVEV (reference sequence). CDR3 loop: CASSPWGGETQYF. The CDR3 DNA is TGTGCCAGCAGCCCCTGGGGAGGGGAGACCCAGTACTTC.

This clonotype has a handful of counts. The chain is built from TRBV7-2 and TRBJ2-1; no reliable D call. The germline V and J ends were trimmed by 0 bases and 0 bases, with 9 bases remaining between them. This CDR3 is 16 amino acids long. CDR1 SGHTA and CDR2 FQGNSA come from the germline V gene. As DNA, the CDR3 is TGTGCCAGCAGCTTAGCGTTTAGTAGCTCCTACAATGAGCAGTTCTTC. Translated, it gives CASSLAFSSSYNEQFF.

At least ten counts were recorded for this clonotype. The chain couples TRBV20-1 to TRBJ2-7; tentatively, D is TRBD2 (7 bases). Trimming removed 3 bases from V and 5 bases from J, with 17 bases in between. Germline CDR1 DFQATT, CDR2 SNEGSKA (reference sequence). The length of the CDR3 is 14 residues. The CDR3, as DNA: TGCAGTGCTAGTAAAGGGGGGGCAGATGACGAGCAGTACTTC. It codes for CSASKGGADDEQYF.

The table lists this clonotype with many counts. This chain connects TRBV7-6 to TRBJ2-2; 9 positions agree with TRBD2. J was trimmed by 4 bases and V by 3 bases; bases with no gene match: 3. This CDR3 comprises 15 residues. Germline loops: CDR1 SGHVS, CDR2 FNYEAQ. The CDR3 loop is CASSFVAGATGELFF. CDR3 bases: TGTGCCAGCAGCTTCGTAGCGGGGGCCACCGGGGAGCTGTTTTTT.

The V and J genes are TRBV6-2 or TRBV6-3 and TRBJ2-2; tentatively, D is TRBD2 (5 bases). V shed 8 bases and J shed 4 bases, with 14 bases lying between them. The germline CDR1 and CDR2 sequences are MNHEY and SVGEGT. The CDR3 sequence is 14 residues long. CDR3 residues: CASSSGSGTGELFF. The CDR3 nucleotides are TGTGCCAGCTCGTCGGGGTCCGGCACCGGGGAGCTGTTTTTT.

This clonotype showed up many times. This chain uses TRBV12-3 or TRBV12-4 with TRBJ2-3, with D possibly being TRBD1 (6 bases). V was pared by 3 bases and J by 6 bases, with 10 bases between. This CDR3 comprises 13 residues. CDR3 amino acids: CASSFLDRDTQYF. CDR3 nucleotide sequence: TGTGCCAGCAGTTTTCTAGACAGGGATACGCAGTATTTT.

As DNA, the CDR3 is TGCAGTGCTAGAGCCGGAGAGACCCAGTACTTC. It is translated as CSARAGETQYF. The chain joins TRBV20-1 to TRBJ2-5; D gene uncertain. V was trimmed by 1 base and J by 4 bases, leaving 4 bases between them. Per the germline V gene, CDR1 is DFQATT and CDR2 is SNEGSKA (reference sequence). CDR3 length: 11 amino acids.

The V and J genes are TRBV19 and TRBJ2-7; D tentatively fits TRBD1 or TRBD2 (7 bases each). CDR1 and CDR2 from the germline V gene are LNHDA and SQIVND (reference sequence). Trimming left V 7 bases short and J 0 bases short, with 19 bases between. This CDR3 contains 16 residues. CDR3 coding DNA: TGTGCCAGTACTCCCAGGGGGGGGACACCCTCCTACGAGCAGTACTTC. Its translation is CASTPRGGTPSYEQYF.

The chain has TRBV13 and TRBJ2-2; TRBD2 aligns across 7 bases. Per the germline V gene, CDR1 is PRHDT and CDR2 is FYEKMQ (reference sequence). The CDR3 runs 16 residues. The ends lost 7 bases at V and 3 bases at J; junction bases unmatched: 11. The CDR3 DNA is TGTGCCAGCATAAGCTCTGGCGGGGGATACACCGGGGAGCTGTTTTTT. Translation gives CASISSGGGYTGELFF. Full variable domain (remainder filled in from reference TRBV13 and TRBJ2-2): AAGVIQSPRHLIKEKRETATLKCYPIPRHDTVYWYQQGPGQDPQFLISFYEKMQSDKGSIPDRFSAQQFSDYHSELNMSSLELGDSALYFCASISSGGGYTGELFFGEGSRLTVL.

This clonotype was recorded a few times. The chain combines TRBV11-2 with TRBJ1-5, with D uncertain. The germline CDR1 and CDR2 sequences are SGHAT and FQNNGV. The CDR3 has 13 residues. V lost 2 bases to trimming and J lost 1 base, with 3 bases between them. The DNA of the CDR3 is TGTGCCAGCAGCTTATTGAGCAATCAGCCCCAGCATTTT. This gives the protein CASSLLSNQPQHF.

This clonotype has more than one count but fewer than ten. The rearrangement joins TRBV11-2 to TRBJ2-1; 14 nucleotides match TRBD2. With 5 bases clipped from V and 7 bases from J, the junction kept 13 bases outside the gene matches. Germline CDR1 is SGHAT and CDR2 is FQNNGV. The CDR3 has 18 residues. CDR3 sequence reads: CASSRRGLAGDRGNEQFF. The DNA of the CDR3 is TGTGCCAGCAGCCGCCGGGGACTAGCGGGAGATCGCGGGAATGAGCAGTTCTTC.

In this sample, this clonotype turned up a few times. The chain employs TRBV7-8 and TRBJ2-2; unclear D gene. Trimming removed 1 base at V and 5 bases at J, with 8 bases between. Germline CDR1 SGHVS, CDR2 FQNEAQ. This CDR3 comprises 14 residues. CDR3 DNA: TGTGCCAGCAGCTTAGGGGGTGGGACCGGGGAGCTGTTTTTT. This gives the protein CASSLGGGTGELFF.

This clonotype came up a few times. The V gene is TRBV18, the J gene TRBJ2-3, with 8 positions matching TRBD2. Germline CDR1 and CDR2: KGHSH and LQKENI. The V and J ends lost 5 bases and 0 bases, in that order; junction bases with no gene match: 4. The CDR3 contains 15 residues. The chain's CDR3 is CASSSGGTSTDTQYF. The CDR3 DNA follows: TGTGCCAGCTCAAGCGGGGGAACTAGCACAGATACGCAGTATTTT.

This CDR3 reads CASSPEGFRDTEAFF. In DNA, the CDR3 is TGTGCCAGCAGCCCTGAGGGTTTTCGTGACACTGAAGCTTTCTTT. This sequence joins TRBV7-3 and TRBJ1-1; D gene unclear. V lost 5 bases to trimming and J lost 3 bases, with 16 bases between them. CDR1 is SGHTA, CDR2 FQGTGA, per germline. This CDR3 contains 15 residues.

This clonotype showed up many times. V is TRBV5-1 and J is TRBJ2-4; 12 bases fit TRBD2. Trimming cost V 3 bases and J 11 bases; bases outside gene matches: 3. Germline-derived CDR1 and CDR2 are SGHRS and YFSETQ. The CDR3 runs to 13 residues. Here the CDR3 DNA reads TGCGCCAGCAGCTGGACTAGCGGGGACCTTCAGTACTTC. Translated, it gives CASSWTSGDLQYF.

This clonotype was counted only a few times. The V gene is TRBV4-1, the J gene TRBJ1-4; no firm D call. V was shortened by 1 base and J by 5 bases, with 11 bases between the two germline ends. Germline V lookup: CDR1 MGHRA, CDR2 YSYEKL. The CDR3 has 15 residues. CDR3 loop: CASSQVQATNEKLFF. DNA for the CDR3: TGCGCCAGCAGCCAAGTTCAGGCGACAAATGAAAAACTGTTTTTT.

The sample holds a few counts of this clonotype. The V and J genes are TRBV28 and TRBJ2-7; 9 nucleotides align to TRBD2. This CDR3 is 16 amino acids long. Unmatched junction bases numbered 10, after V lost 1 base and J lost 6 bases. Germline assignment: CDR1 MDHEN and CDR2 SYDVKM. The CDR3 DNA reads TGTGCCAGCAGTTTATATTTAGCGGGAGTGTCGGCCGAGCAGTACTTC. Residues: CASSLYLAGVSAEQYF. The full variable domain, its missing parts supplied by reference TRBV28 and TRBJ2-7, is DVKVTQSSRYLVKRTGEKVFLECVQDMDHENMFWYRQDPGLGLRLIYFSYDVKMKEKGDIPEGYSVSREKKERFSLILESASTNQTSMYLCASSLYLAGVSAEQYFGPGTRLTVT.

To note about this clonotype: This may be a read error: a much more frequent sequence differs by one nucleotide. The conserved closing phenylalanine or tryptophan is absent in this CDR3, likely reflecting a read error. This rearrangement joins TRBV5-4 to TRBJ2-1; the D gene is possibly TRBD2 (6 bases). The CDR3 length is 14 residues. V dropped 0 bases and J dropped 5 bases, with 9 bases sitting between them. Germline V gives CDR1 SGHNT, CDR2 YYREEE (reference sequence). The CDR3 loop is CASSLGGDNNEQFS. The CDR3 region has the DNA TGTGCCAGCAGCTTGGGCGGGGATAACAATGAGCAGTTCTCC.

This clonotype was observed a few times. The CDR3 sequence is CASSYSTGRIYGYTF. The CDR3 DNA is TGTGCCAGCAGTTATTCCACAGGGCGGATCTATGGCTACACCTTC. This rearrangement joins TRBV6-2 or TRBV6-3 to TRBJ1-2; possible D gene TRBD1, 6 bases. The V gene's germline CDR1 is MNHEY and CDR2 SVGEGT. The germline V and J ends were trimmed by 3 bases and 4 bases, with 15 bases remaining between them. The CDR3 sequence is 15 residues long.

This clonotype showed up many times. The rearrangement uses TRBV29-1 and TRBJ2-3; TRBD2 is a possible D gene (5 bases). This CDR3 is built from 13 residues. Trimming stripped 6 bases from V and 4 bases from J, with 14 bases between. The germline CDR1 and CDR2 sequences are SQVTM and ANQGSEA. The CDR3 DNA reads as TGCAGCGTGCGGACTGGCGTCCCAGATACGCAGTATTTT. Amino acid sequence: CSVRTGVPDTQYF.

The CDR3 nucleotides are TGTGCCAGCAGTCCCCTACAGGAAAAACTGTTTTTT. Translating it yields CASSPLQEKLFF. The rearrangement uses TRBV12-3 or TRBV12-4 and TRBJ1-4, with D uncertain. V shed 5 bases and J shed 8 bases, with 9 bases lying between them. This CDR3 spans 12 amino acids.

This chain joins TRBV5-4 and TRBJ2-7; either TRBD1 or TRBD2 may fit D (7 bases each). With 4 bases removed from V and 3 bases from J, the gap between germline ends came to 17 bases. Germline values: CDR1 SGHNT, CDR2 YYREEE (reference sequence). This CDR3 has 15 amino acids. The CDR3 reads CASSHGRDSSYEQYF. In DNA, the CDR3 is TGTGCCAGCAGCCATGGGAGGGACAGCAGCTACGAGCAGTACTTC. Supplemented by reference TRBV5-4 and TRBJ2-7, the full variable domain reads ETGVTQSPTHLIKTRGQQVTLRCSSQSGHNTVSWYQQALGQGPQFIFQYYREEENGRGNFPPRFSGLQFPNYSSELNVNALELDDSALYLCASSHGRDSSYEQYFGPGTRLTVT.

Here the CDR3 DNA reads TGTGCCAGCAGTGCACAGGAGGGGTCCTACGAGCAGTACTTC. Its protein product is CASSAQEGSYEQYF. The rearrangement uses TRBV25-1 and TRBJ2-7, with D possibly matching TRBD2 (6 bases). Germline V gene data show CDR1 as MGHDK and CDR2 as SYGVNS. This CDR3 has 14 amino acids. The V and J ends lost 4 bases and 1 base respectively, with 11 bases between them.

Only a few counts were recorded for this clonotype. This chain connects TRBV13 to TRBJ2-7; maybe TRBD1 (6 bases). CDR1 is PRHDT, CDR2 FYEKMQ, per germline (reference sequence). V lost 5 bases and J lost 2, with 13 bases in between. CDR3 length equals 14 residues. The CDR3 nucleotides are TGTGCCAGCAGCCTCAGGGGTCCTCCCTACGAGCAGTACTTC. This encodes CASSLRGPPYEQYF.

The rearrangement uses TRBV7-2 and TRBJ2-7; D not resolved. Germline V gives CDR1 SGHTA, CDR2 FQGNSA. The germline V and J ends were trimmed by 5 bases and 0 bases, with 14 bases remaining between them. The CDR3 has 15 amino acids. CDR3 protein: CASSLSGLSSYEQYF. The CDR3, as DNA: TGTGCCAGCAGCCTGAGTGGGCTAAGCTCCTACGAGCAGTACTTC.

The chain is built from TRBV5-1 and TRBJ2-2, with a tentative D call TRBD1 (6 bases). Between the trimmed V and J ends, which lost 8 bases and 2 bases, there was a span of 13 bases. The CDR3 loop spans 14 amino acids. In germline, CDR1 is SGHRS, CDR2 YFSETQ. CDR3 loop: CASEGHTNTGELFF. The CDR3 DNA is TGCGCCAGTGAGGGACACACAAACACCGGGGAGCTGTTTTTT.

This clonotype appeared many times. The rearrangement joins TRBV29-1 to TRBJ1-2; TRBD1 aligns across 7 bases. The CDR3 covers 12 residues. Germline V CDR1 and CDR2: SQVTM, ANQGSEA. V shed 7 bases and J 7 bases; nucleotides not matched to a gene: 9. CDR3 sequence: CSGHRGDIGYTF. CDR3 DNA: TGCAGCGGTCACAGGGGTGATATTGGCTACACCTTC.

This clonotype was seen repeatedly, ten times or more. This rearrangement joins TRBV7-9 to TRBJ1-1; TRBD1 is a possible D gene (6 bases). V lost 5 bases to trimming and J lost 0 bases, with 16 bases between them. The CDR3 is made up of 16 amino acids. Germline loops: CDR1 SEHNR, CDR2 FQNEAQ (reference sequence). The CDR3 DNA sequence: TGTGCCAGCAGCCAAGGGGGGGTCGGCATGAACACTGAAGCTTTCTTT. Protein: CASSQGGVGMNTEAFF.

This clonotype was observed many times. CDR3: CASSSSSYEQYF. CDR3 sequence (DNA): TGTGCCAGCAGTTCCAGCTCCTACGAGCAGTACTTC. The chain is built from TRBV27 and TRBJ2-7; D ambiguous. Germline assignment: CDR1 MNHEY and CDR2 SMNVEV (reference sequence). This CDR3 contains 12 residues. V lost 4 bases and J lost 0, with 4 bases in between.